These T cell receptor beta chains were read from a single sample in a study of shared clonotypes between healthy human individuals. Clones were read by immunoSEQ multiplex PCR, and TCRdb kept only the in-frame ones, dropping some. This sample has under 1,100,000 clones, with 65% to 80% found just once. Sample: memory CD4+ T cells sorted from blood. Receptors originate from a man between 18 and 29 years old in good health. Each CDR3 is given with its conserved first and last residue. Each record gives: clone size, V gene, J gene, D gene, CDR3 DNA, CDR3 protein. The D gene is left open where the match is weak. Clone size is shown for a subset of rows, as once, few, many or a class of expanded clone.

>few|TRBV9|TRBJ1-6|TRBD1
TGTGCCAGCAGCGTGCGGGACAGCACCAATTCACCCCTCCACTTT
CASSVRDSTNSPLHF
>few|TRBV9|TRBJ2-7|TRBD2
TGTGCCAGCAGCGTAGAGGGGACTAGCGGCCTAGGGGAGCAGTACTTC
CASSVEGTSGLGEQYF
>.|TRBV4-3|TRBJ2-1|TRBD2
TGCGCCAGCAGCCTCGGGACTAGCGGGAGGGCTTCGTGGCAGTTCTTC
CASSLGTSGRASWQFF
>.|TRBV5-6|TRBJ2-2|.
TGTGCCAGCAGCCGGGCGGGCACCGCGAACACCGGGGAGCTGTTTTTT
CASSRAGTANTGELFF
>.|TRBV7-9|TRBJ2-2|TRBD2
TGTGCCAGCAGCTTAGTTCCGGGGGGGAACACCGGGGAGCTGTTTTTT
CASSLVPGGNTGELFF
>.|TRBV10-3|TRBJ2-4|TRBD2
TGTGCCATCAGTGAGTCGTTGACCGGGAGGGGAAACATTCAGTACTTC
CAISESLTGRGNIQYF
>.|TRBV5-1|TRBJ2-7|TRBD2
TGCGCCAGCAGCCCCCTAGCGGGGACGGGAGAGCAGTACTTC
CASSPLAGTGEQYF
>many|TRBV7-2|TRBJ1-1|.
TGTGCCAGCAGCTTAGCGAAAGGGGAAGCTTTCTTT
CASSLAKGEAFF
>.|TRBV4-1|TRBJ2-5|.
TGCGCCAGCAGCCAAGAGGGTGGAGCGTCATTAGAGACCCAGTACTTC
CASSQEGGASLETQYF
>.|TRBV27|TRBJ2-3|TRBD2
TGTGCCAGCAGTTCCCTAGCGGGAGTTACAGATACGCAGTATTTT
CASSSLAGVTDTQYF
>few|TRBV28|TRBJ1-2|.
TGTGCCAGCAGTCTTAGGGTTGGTGGCTATGGCTACACCTTC
CASSLRVGGYGYTF
>.|TRBV25-1|TRBJ2-2|.
TGTGCCAGCAGTGGCAGGGAGAGGACCGGGGAGCTGTTTTTT
CASSGRERTGELFF
>.|TRBV11-2|TRBJ2-1|TRBD2
TGTGCCAGCAACCGTGGGGGACTAGCGGGGTTCTGGCTCCCTAATGAGCAGTTCTTC
CASNRGGLAGFWLPNEQFF
>.|TRBV6-6|TRBJ1-6|.
TGTGCCAGTACGGGGGAAAGAAATTCACCCCTCCACTTT
CASTGERNSPLHF
>.|TRBV9|TRBJ2-7|TRBD2
TGTGCCAGCAGCCCCGGGGGACTAGCGATTACCTACGAGCAGTACTTC
CASSPGGLAITYEQYF
>.|TRBV7-9|TRBJ2-1|TRBD2
TGTGCCAGCAGCTTAGTAGTGGGACTAGCGTACAATGAGCAGTTCTTC
CASSLVVGLAYNEQFF
>.|TRBV7-3|TRBJ2-1|.
TGTGCCAGCAGCATAGGCGGGACTCCGAATGAGCAGTTCTTC
CASSIGGTPNEQFF
>.|TRBV29-1|TRBJ2-3|TRBD2
TGCAGCGTTGCGTCGGCTAGCGGGAGCACAGATACGCAGTATTTT
CSVASASGSTDTQYF
>.|TRBV6-6|TRBJ1-4|TRBD1
TGTGCCAGCAGTGATGGGACAGGGGAAGTAGTAAAACTGTTTTTT
CASSDGTGEVVKLFF
>.|TRBV12-2|TRBJ2-3|.
TGTGCAAGTCGCTTAGACAGGGTGAGACCCCCAGATACGCAGTATTTT
CASRLDRVRPPDTQYF
>.|TRBV9|TRBJ2-1|.
TGTGCCAGCAGCGCAGACTTAGCCTCCTACAATGAGCAGTTCTTC
CASSADLASYNEQFF
>.|TRBV7-2|TRBJ2-7|.
TGTGCCAGCAGCTTGACAGGTCTTGAGCAGTACTTC
CASSLTGLEQYF
>once|TRBV30|TRBJ1-5|.
TGTGCCTGGAGTAACAGCCATAATCAGCCCCAGCATTTT
CAWSNSHNQPQHF
>few|TRBV11-2|TRBJ2-2|.
TGTGCCAGCAGCCCACAGGGTACCGGGGAGCTGTTTTTT
CASSPQGTGELFF
>.|TRBV6-1|TRBJ2-7|.
TGTGCCAGCAGTGAAGCTAGTGCCGGATTCTCCTACGAGCAGTACTTC
CASSEASAGFSYEQYF
>many|TRBV7-2|TRBJ2-6|.
TGTGCCAGCAGCCGAGCGGCTGGGGCCAACGTCCTGACTTTC
CASSRAAGANVLTF
>.|TRBV7-3|TRBJ2-6|TRBD2
TGTGCCAGCAGCTCGGGGAGGGCGGCTGGGGCCAACGTCCTGACTTTC
CASSSGRAAGANVLTF
>few|TRBV5-4|TRBJ2-7|.
TGTGCCAGCAGCTTTACAGGGCACGAGCAGTACTTC
CASSFTGHEQYF
>.|TRBV18|TRBJ1-2|.
TGTGCCAGCTCACCATCCAAGGGAGGCTATGGCTACACCTTC
CASSPSKGGYGYTF
>.|TRBV11-2|TRBJ2-3|.
TGTGCCAGCAGCATCCGGGGCCCAACAGATACGCAGTATTTT
CASSIRGPTDTQYF
>.|TRBV6-6|TRBJ1-1|TRBD1
TGTGCCAGCGCCGACAGGGGTAGTACTGAAGCTTTCTTT
CASADRGSTEAFF
>.|TRBV30|TRBJ2-1|.
TGTGCCTGGAGCTTGGGCGGGACCTACAATGAGCAGTTCTTC
CAWSLGGTYNEQFF
>.|TRBV10-2|TRBJ2-7|TRBD2
TGCGCCAGCAGTGAGTCCCCCCAACTAGCGGGGTCCTACGAGCAGTACTTC
CASSESPQLAGSYEQYF
>.|TRBV7-9|TRBJ2-1|TRBD1
TGTGCCAGCAGCTTAGACCTTGACAGGGTGTTCTTC
CASSLDLDRVFF
>.|TRBV6-6|TRBJ1-2|.
TGTGCCAGCAAACCGGGGACTCGATATGGCTACACCTTC
CASKPGTRYGYTF
>.|TRBV27|TRBJ1-1|.
TGTGCCAGCATGGGGCTAACAGGGAAAGTTGAAGCTTTCTTT
CASMGLTGKVEAFF
>.|TRBV19|TRBJ2-5|.
TGTGCCAGTAGTATGAGGAGGGGGGAGACCCAGTACTTC
CASSMRRGETQYF
>.|TRBV13|TRBJ1-1|TRBD1
TGTGCCAGCAGCCACCAAACCGGACAGGGGTCGAACACTGAAGCTTTCTTT
CASSHQTGQGSNTEAFF
>.|TRBV5-6|TRBJ1-2|TRBD1
TGTGCCAGCAGCACCCGGACAGGGAGGATATTTCTAAACTATGGCTACACCTTC
CASSTRTGRIFLNYGYTF
>few|TRBV14|TRBJ1-2|.
TGTGCCAGCAGCCAAGTATTCCAGGGTCTAAGTTATGGCTACACCTTC
CASSQVFQGLSYGYTF
>many|TRBV4-1|TRBJ1-1|TRBD1
TGCGCCAGCAGCCAACCGCTCGGGACAGGTGAAGCTTTCTTT
CASSQPLGTGEAFF
>.|TRBV30|TRBJ2-7|.
TGTGCCTGGAGTGTACTAGGGGAAAAGTACTTC
CAWSVLGEKYF
>.|TRBV6-4|TRBJ2-1|.
TGTGCCAGCAGTGACCAAATTAACAATGAGCAGTTCTTC
CASSDQINNEQFF
>.|TRBV7-2|TRBJ2-1|TRBD1
TGTGCCAGCGGACAGGGAATCGCCTATGAGCAGTTCTTC
CASGQGIAYEQFF
>.|TRBV7-6|TRBJ1-5|.
TGTGCCAGCAGCCCGGGAAGGGGCAATCAGCCCCAGCATTTT
CASSPGRGNQPQHF
>few|TRBV28|TRBJ1-2|.
TGTGCCAGCAGTGACAGAGTCTATGGCTACACCTTC
CASSDRVYGYTF
>.|TRBV19|TRBJ1-1|.
TGTGCCAGTAGTGAGCAGGGCGCCAACACTGAAGCTTTCTTT
CASSEQGANTEAFF
>.|TRBV2|TRBJ2-6|.
TGTGCCAGCAGTGAACAGCCGTCTGGGGCCAACGTCCTGACTTTC
CASSEQPSGANVLTF
>.|TRBV6-1|TRBJ1-4|.
TGTGCCAGCACCGAGGGGAGGGGAAGACTGTTTTTT
CASTEGRGRLFF
>.|TRBV5-1|TRBJ2-7|TRBD2
TGCGCCAGCAGCTTGGGGGGGACTAGCGGGAACTACGAGCAGTACTTC
CASSLGGTSGNYEQYF
>.|TRBV10-1|TRBJ1-6|.
TGCGCCAGCAGTGGCTTACAGGATAGAGATTCACCCCTCCACTTT
CASSGLQDRDSPLHF
>.|TRBV7-2|TRBJ2-3|.
TGTGCCAGCAGCTTAGTGGGTCGGGATACGCAGTATTTT
CASSLVGRDTQYF
>.|TRBV5-1|TRBJ2-7|.
TGCGCCAGCAGCTTGAGGCAGGGCTGGGCTATGGAGCAGTACTTC
CASSLRQGWAMEQYF
>.|TRBV18|TRBJ2-3|.
TGTGCCAGCTCACCACTGGTTGGCGCCACCACAGATACGCAGTATTTT
CASSPLVGATTDTQYF
>.|TRBV18|TRBJ1-1|TRBD1
TGTGCCAGCTCACCACCTAATCTAGGGGGCCGGGCTGAAGCTTTCTTT
CASSPPNLGGRAEAFF
>.|TRBV27|TRBJ1-1|.
TGTGCCAGCCTGGGGGGGACTGAAGCTTTCTTT
CASLGGTEAFF
>.|TRBV6-5|TRBJ1-1|.
TGTGCCAGCAGTTCCGGACAGTATGAAGCTTTCTTT
CASSSGQYEAFF
>.|TRBV18|TRBJ2-3|TRBD2
TGTGCCAGCTCTCCCAGCGGGACTAGCACAGATACGCAGTATTTT
CASSPSGTSTDTQYF
>.|TRBV2|TRBJ1-6|.
TGTGCCAGCAGTGCACAGGTCTATTCACCCCTCCACTTT
CASSAQVYSPLHF